The clone carrying this T cell receptor beta chain has only one observation. The CDR3 loop spans 14 amino acids. J gave up 4 bases and V 2 bases, and 3 bases lay outside the gene matches. The germline V gene encodes CDR1 GTSNPN and CDR2 SVGIG (reference sequence). This specimen comes from a study of T-cell reconstitution after alpha-beta-depleted transplantation in children. The TCRbeta library was prepared with unique molecular identifiers. TCRdb re-derived calls from the PCR reads in MiXCR, one entry per CDR3 protein. The sample holds 500,000 or so distinct CDR3 sequences, more than 9.5% seen once. The starting material was PBMCs, mostly from graft donor cells, obtained 180 days after TCRalphabeta/CD19-depleted stem cell transplant. The chain is built from TRBV30 and TRBJ2-7; 12 positions match TRBD2. The TCR sequence derives from a female patient aged 2-9 years who had a stem cell transplant for aplastic anemia, so the T cells may come from the graft donor. Written as DNA, the CDR3 is TGTGCCTGGAGTAGACTAGCGGGGGCATACGAGCAGTACTTC. Its protein is CAWSRLAGAYEQYF.